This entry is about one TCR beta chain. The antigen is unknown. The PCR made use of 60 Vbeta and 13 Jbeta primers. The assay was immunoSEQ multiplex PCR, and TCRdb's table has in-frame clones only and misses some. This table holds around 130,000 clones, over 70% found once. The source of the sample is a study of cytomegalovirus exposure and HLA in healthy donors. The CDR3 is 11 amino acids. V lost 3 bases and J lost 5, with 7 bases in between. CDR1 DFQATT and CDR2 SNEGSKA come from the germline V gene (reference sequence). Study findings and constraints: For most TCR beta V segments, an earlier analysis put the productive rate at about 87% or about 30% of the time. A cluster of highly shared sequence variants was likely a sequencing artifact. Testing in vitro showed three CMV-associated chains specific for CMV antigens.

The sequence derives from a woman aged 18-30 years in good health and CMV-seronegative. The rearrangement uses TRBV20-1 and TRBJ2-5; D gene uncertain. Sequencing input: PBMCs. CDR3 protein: CSARLYETQYF. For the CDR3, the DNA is TGCAGTGCTAGGTTATATGAGACCCAGTACTTC.